The 8 T cell receptor beta chains given below trace back to one sample, sequenced in a study of T cells in Graves' hyperthyroidism and ophthalmopathy. From RNA transcripts, TCR beta CDR3 regions were amplified. Using the HTBI primer set, a first-round RT-PCR was run on the TCR CDR3. TCRdb re-derived calls from the multiplex PCR reads in MiXCR, one entry per CDR3 protein. There are hundreds of thousands of distinct CDR3 sequences in the sample; under 15% occur only once, and about 12% lies in the top ten. Sequenced material: blood. All receptors derive from a man aged 18 to 30 with Graves' ophthalmopathy.

This clonotype occurred many times. The V call is TRBV20-1, the J call TRBJ1-1; TRBD1 matches at 7 bases. Germline CDR1 is DFQATT and CDR2 is SNEGSKA (reference sequence). CDR3 length: 15 residues. The V gene end was trimmed by 5 bases and the J gene end by 4 bases; junction bases not matched to a gene: 13. The CDR3 coding sequence is TGCAGTGCTCCGGACAGGTCCTCAGCGGGCACTGAAGCTTTCTTT. It is translated as CSAPDRSSAGTEAFF.

This clonotype was detected ten times or more. The genes are TRBV7-2 and TRBJ2-3, with 13 bases identical to TRBD2. With 5 bases clipped from V and 4 bases from J, the junction kept 6 bases outside the gene matches. The CDR3 covers 16 residues. The germline V gene encodes CDR1 SGHTA and CDR2 FQGNSA. This CDR3 reads CASSIRLAGGPDTQYF. The CDR3 nucleotides are TGTGCCAGCAGCATCAGACTAGCGGGAGGCCCAGATACGCAGTATTTT.

This clonotype has a handful of counts. The V call is TRBV20-1, the J call TRBJ1-4; TRBD1 aligns across 9 bases. CDR1 is DFQATT and CDR2 is SNEGSKA in the germline V gene (reference sequence). The CDR3 extends over 13 amino acids. V lost 6 bases, J lost 7 bases, and 6 bases stayed unmatched. The CDR3 DNA follows: TGCAGTGCCCACAGGGGGCAGACTGAAAAACTGTTTTTT. This translates into CSAHRGQTEKLFF.

This clonotype was seen repeatedly, ten times or more. Here the CDR3 reads CASNDRVSNQPQHF. Written as DNA, the CDR3 is TGTGCCAGCAACGACAGGGTAAGCAATCAGCCCCAGCATTTT. The chain recombines TRBV2 with TRBJ1-5, with 7 bases identical to TRBD1. The CDR3 loop spans 14 amino acids. Germline CDR1 SNHLY, CDR2 FYNNEI. V lost 7 bases to trimming and J lost 1 base; unmatched junction nucleotides: 4.

This clonotype was detected many times. The gene calls are TRBV7-3 and TRBJ2-5; no firm D call. This CDR3 spans 14 amino acids. Trimming removed 4 bases at V and 5 bases at J, with 14 bases between. Germline V gene sequence: CDR1 SGHTA, CDR2 FQGTGA. The DNA for the CDR3 is TGTGCCAGCAGCTCAAGGTTGGGGTGGGAGACCCAGTACTTC. This gives the protein CASSSRLGWETQYF.

V usage is TRBV3-1 and J usage is TRBJ2-3; 9 bases fit TRBD2. After removal of 4 bases from V and 0 bases from J, the junction contained 5 bases not matched to a gene. This CDR3 is built from 16 residues. CDR1 LGHDT and CDR2 YNNKEL come from the germline V gene (reference sequence). The CDR3 sequence: CASSLRLAASTDTQYF. CDR3 DNA: TGTGCCAGCAGCCTTAGACTAGCGGCTAGCACAGATACGCAGTATTTT.

This clonotype appeared many times. The chain employs TRBV12-3 or TRBV12-4 and TRBJ2-5; D remains ambiguous. This CDR3 region has 12 residues. Trimming pared 2 bases from V and 3 bases from J, leaving 4 bases between. The CDR3 coding sequence is TGTGCCAGCAGTTTATTAGAAGAGACCCAGTACTTC. Translation gives CASSLLEETQYF.

The genes are TRBV28 and TRBJ2-2; 7 nucleotides align to TRBD2. The CDR3 consists of 15 residues. Losses at the gene ends were 8 bases for V and 0 bases for J; bases not matched to a gene: 6. CDR1 and CDR2 (germline): MDHEN, SYDVKM. In nucleotides, the CDR3 is TGTGCCAGCTTTCCAGCGGGACCGAACACCGGGGAGCTGTTTTTT. Its translation is CASFPAGPNTGELFF.